What follows is one T cell receptor (beta chain) and its context. V was shortened by 5 bases and J by 10 bases, with 14 bases between the two germline ends. Germline V lookup: CDR1 SEHNR, CDR2 FQNEAQ (reference sequence). This CDR3 has 12 residues. The data are from a study of human T cells and chemical hapten exposure. Turning to the study itself: 2% DPC was applied to around 2 cm by around 2 cm of upper inner arm skin for sensitization. Minor volume differences among pooled libraries chiefly drove per-sample TCR yield variation.

The time point was: pre-sensitization, week 0. Stated treatment: therapeutic diphenylcyclopropenone sensitization with weekly scalp DPC. Total RNA was isolated from unfractionated whole blood. Individual cDNA molecules in this library carried unique molecular identifiers. TCRdb reanalysed the RACE reads using MiXCR and keeps one entry per CDR3 protein. The profile covers 300,000 to 450,000 distinct CDR3 sequences, with 5.5% appearing a single time and roughly 8.2% taken by the ten largest. The chain has TRBV7-9 and TRBJ1-1; D remains ambiguous. Source: whole blood, taken in connection with sensitization to the hapten diphenylcyclopropenone (DPC). The TCR was taken from a woman in her late teens or twenties with alopecia areata. Some clones in this sample may be carry-over from other donors' samples. The chain's CDR3 is CASSPRVPRAFF. The DNA for the CDR3 is TGTGCCAGCAGCCCCAGAGTTCCGAGAGCTTTCTTT.